This TCR beta chain was identified during a study of CD8+CD57+ T cells in acquired aplastic anemia. Trimming removed 5 bases from V and 5 bases from J, with 13 bases in between. This CDR3 has 14 amino acids. CDR1 and CDR2 from the germline V gene are SGHTA and FQGNSA. Genomic DNA constituted the template upon which TCR beta VDJ and CDR3 profiling was performed. TCRdb ran MiXCR on the reads and lists one entry per CDR3 protein. The profile shows just over 450,000 distinct CDR3 sequences, around 32% of them singletons. There are many counts of this clonotype. The patients chosen for sequencing had shown expansion of CD8+CD57+ cells (detected by flow cytometry). Blood came from patients not yet given any therapy.

Sequences were obtained from sorted CD4+, CD8+, or CD8+CD57+ T cells (not recorded which) from PBMCs. The rearrangement joins TRBV7-2 to TRBJ1-5; D is perhaps TRBD1 (6 bases). This clonotype was sampled from a human donor with aplastic anemia. The CDR3 loop reads CASSPRGLYQPQHF. Here the CDR3 DNA reads TGTGCCAGCAGCCCGAGGGGGTTATATCAGCCCCAGCATTTT.